The clone carrying this T cell receptor beta chain occurred once. This sample stems from a study of blood T cell repertoires in COVID-19. On the study more broadly: The samples span acute and convalescent COVID-19 from the United States, Italy and Spain. T cells, B-cell-depleted T cells, or PBMCs provided the cDNA or gDNA that served as material.

The length of the CDR3 is 13 residues. Deletions cut 6 bases from V and 4 bases from J, with 15 bases between. Germline lookup yields CDR1 SQVTM and CDR2 ANQGSEA. Only in-frame clones appear in the TCRdb table, and some are missing; sequencing was by immunoSEQ multiplex PCR. Of around 140,000 clones listed, 84% were seen once; the top ten hold about 5%. This sequence originates from a human donor in a cohort sampled during active COVID-19. V gene TRBV29-1 combines with J gene TRBJ2-5; D possibly corresponds to TRBD1 (8 bases). Sequenced: peripheral blood. The CDR3 DNA follows: TGCAGCGTCGACAGGGGAGGGCGAGAGACCCAGTACTTC. It codes for CSVDRGGRETQYF. Looking up the rest from reference TRBV29-1 and TRBJ2-5 gives the full variable domain: SAVISQKPSRDICQRGTSLTIQCQVDSQVTMMFWYRQQPGQSLTLIATANQGSEATYESGFVIDKFPISRPNLTFSTLTVSNMSPEDSSIYLCSVDRGGRETQYFGPGTRLLVL.